The rows below give T cell receptor beta chains drawn from one sample of a study of shared clonotypes between healthy human individuals. This table comes from immunoSEQ multiplex PCR, and its TCRdb copy is limited to in-frame clones, with some not included. The sample comprises 850,000 to 1,200,000 clones, about 75% of which are singletons, and about 1.5% rests with the top ten. The sequencing input was memory CD4+ T cells sorted from blood. The origin of the receptors is a man between 18 and 29 years old in good health. The CDR3 runs from the conserved cysteine through the conserved F or W. A D gene is named only where the DNA matches it firmly. The size field is filled for only some rows; it gives once, few, many or a size class.

D gene: .
V gene: TRBV30
J gene: TRBJ2-1
clone size: .
CDR3 DNA: TGTGCCTGGGCCCGTATTACGTCTACCTACAATGAGCAGTTCTTC
CDR3 protein: CAWARITSTYNEQFF

D gene: .
V gene: TRBV10-3
J gene: TRBJ1-5
clone size: .
CDR3 DNA: TGTGCCATCAGCTGGGGAGGCAATCAGCCCCAGCATTTT
CDR3 protein: CAISWGGNQPQHF

D gene: TRBD1
V gene: TRBV2
J gene: TRBJ1-6
clone size: .
CDR3 DNA: TGTGCCAGCAGGGGACAGCCGGGCTCCAATTCACCCCTCCACTTT
CDR3 protein: CASRGQPGSNSPLHF

D gene: .
V gene: TRBV18
J gene: TRBJ1-2
clone size: .
CDR3 DNA: TGTGCCAGCTCACCAGGTACAGGGAGTGGCGGCTACACCTTC
CDR3 protein: CASSPGTGSGGYTF

D gene: .
V gene: TRBV4-3
J gene: TRBJ2-7
clone size: many
CDR3 DNA: TGCGCCAGCAGCCAAAGCCGAGTACTCGAGCAGTACTTC
CDR3 protein: CASSQSRVLEQYF

D gene: TRBD2
V gene: TRBV19
J gene: TRBJ2-4
clone size: .
CDR3 DNA: TGTGCCAGTAGTGAACAAGGGAGGGCTGCCAAAAACATTCAGTACTTC
CDR3 protein: CASSEQGRAAKNIQYF

D gene: .
V gene: TRBV28
J gene: TRBJ1-2
clone size: .
CDR3 DNA: TGTGCCAGCAGCCAGACTGGGAGCCGGGGCTACACCTTC
CDR3 protein: CASSQTGSRGYTF

D gene: .
V gene: TRBV6-1
J gene: TRBJ2-2
clone size: few
CDR3 DNA: TGTGCCAGCAGTACCCAATTAAACACCGGGGAGCTGTTTTTT
CDR3 protein: CASSTQLNTGELFF

D gene: TRBD1
V gene: TRBV19
J gene: TRBJ1-1
clone size: .
CDR3 DNA: TGTGCCAGTGGACAGGGGACGGCTTTCTTT
CDR3 protein: CASGQGTAFF

D gene: TRBD2
V gene: TRBV9
J gene: TRBJ2-3
clone size: once
CDR3 DNA: TGTGCCAGCAGCGTAGCAGGGCTAGCGGGATCCGCAGATACGCAGTATTTT
CDR3 protein: CASSVAGLAGSADTQYF

D gene: .
V gene: TRBV7-9
J gene: TRBJ2-6
clone size: few
CDR3 DNA: TGTGCCAGCAGCCCAACGGTCTCTGTCCTGACTTTC
CDR3 protein: CASSPTVSVLTF

D gene: .
V gene: TRBV7-9
J gene: TRBJ2-1
clone size: .
CDR3 DNA: TGTGCCAGCAGCTTTGGAGGAGGATCCTACAATGAGCAGTTCTTC
CDR3 protein: CASSFGGGSYNEQFF

D gene: .
V gene: TRBV30
J gene: TRBJ2-1
clone size: once
CDR3 DNA: TGTGCCTGGACCCCTGAAGGTGAGCAGTTCTTC
CDR3 protein: CAWTPEGEQFF